This T cell receptor (beta chain) was observed in a study of OX40 agonist ivuxolimab in advanced cancers. The study, taken as a whole, reports: The study observed clonal expansion of CD4+ and CD8+ blood T cells by week 6 at 0.1 to 3.0 mg/kg.

This clone showed up just once. Its antigen is not identified. Germline V gene lookup returns CDR1 LNHDA and CDR2 SQIVND (reference sequence). The CDR3 extends over 15 amino acids. Trimming removed 1 base from V and 2 bases from J; junction bases left unmatched: 4. TCRdb's table, derived via immunoSEQ multiplex PCR, lists solely in-frame clones and lacks some. Here the sample spans about 38,000 clones, approximately 80% being singletons. Here the sequenced sample was CD4+ or CD8+ T cells sorted from blood, taken in a trial of the OX40 agonist ivuxolimab. This TCR was recovered from an adult with an advanced solid tumor such as melanoma, head and neck, liver or kidney cancer. The chain employs TRBV19 and TRBJ1-2, with 7 bases matching TRBD1. CDR3 bases: TGTGCCAGTAGTATAGTGGACAGGCCCAACTATGGCTACACCTTC. Its protein product is CASSIVDRPNYGYTF.